This entry lists 4 T cell receptor beta chains sequenced from one sample in a study of T cell changes during pregnancy in multiple sclerosis. The method was immunoSEQ multiplex PCR; TCRdb's version includes in-frame clones alone and lacks a portion of them. This sample has fewer than 60,000 clones, with 94% found just once. The sample consisted of CD4+ T cells from peripheral blood mononuclear cells, taken in the third trimester of pregnancy. Source of these receptors: a female donor with multiple sclerosis, enrolled in a pregnancy study.

The J gene is TRBJ1-2, the V gene TRBV7-3; D is undetermined. CDR1 and CDR2 from the germline V gene are SGHTA and FQGTGA. The CDR3 totals 15 residues. Trimming cost V 4 bases and J 8 bases, with 20 bases left between them. CDR3 nucleotide sequence: TGTGCCAGCAGCTCCAAACCCCCGGGTACTATCGGCTACACCTTC. Translating gives CASSSKPPGTIGYTF.

The CDR3 reads CASSLDGVETQYF. The CDR3 coding sequence is TGCGCCAGCAGCTTGGACGGGGTGGAGACCCAGTACTTC. The rearrangement uses TRBV5-1 and TRBJ2-5; a weak D match, TRBD2 (5 bases). CDR1 is SGHRS and CDR2 is YFSETQ in the germline V gene. The CDR3 has 13 residues. Trimming removed 0 bases at V and 5 bases at J, with 8 bases between.

This chain links TRBV19 with TRBJ2-3, with TRBD2 identical over 8 bases. The germline V gene encodes CDR1 LNHDA and CDR2 SQIVND (reference sequence). The CDR3 is made up of 16 amino acids. Losses at the gene ends were 3 bases for V and 4 bases for J; bases not matched to a gene: 9. The CDR3 is CASSIGGGRVADTQYF. The CDR3 DNA is TGTGCCAGTAGTATCGGGGGGGGTAGGGTGGCAGATACGCAGTATTTT.

The chain is built from TRBV18 and TRBJ2-7; 8 nucleotides align to TRBD2. The CDR3 spans 18 residues. V dropped 0 bases and J dropped 6; count of bases not matched to a gene: 16. CDR1 and CDR2 (germline): KGHSH, LQKENI. The CDR3 nucleotides are TGTGCCAGCTCACCACCGGGACTAGGGGTCGGGTTGGCTGGCGAGCAGTACTTC. It codes for CASSPPGLGVGLAGEQYF.